This TCR beta chain was found in a study of ipilimumab plus nivolumab after autologous stem cell transplantation. V was cut by 0 bases and J by 2 bases, with 8 bases left in between. CDR3 size: 15 residues. The germline V gene has CDR1 LGHNA and CDR2 YSLEER. The method was immunoSEQ multiplex PCR; TCRdb's version includes in-frame clones alone and lacks a portion of them. The sample consists of tens of thousands of clones, around 83% of them appearing once. The sample consisted of PBMCs, taken in a trial of ipilimumab plus nivolumab as post-transplant consolidation. This TCR was recovered from a male donor with diffuse large B-cell lymphoma. The rearrangement links TRBV4-3 to TRBJ1-3, with D tentatively TRBD1 (6 bases). The CDR3 region has the DNA TGCGCCAGCAGCCAAGAACAGGGCCCTGGAAACACCATATATTTT. Protein: CASSQEQGPGNTIYF.